This TCR beta chain came from a study of T cell responses to AZD1222 COVID-19 vaccine (dated by TCRdb to the early 2020s). Study-level background: A total of about 230 trial participants underwent TCR sequencing, of whom around 200 received two doses of AZD1222 and some 25 received two doses of the MenACWY control vaccine. Trial participants were enrolled by age into 18-55, 56-69 and 70-plus year subgroups, with about 150, 28 and 57 TCR-sequenced participants respectively. Overall study results and their limits: In the small 56-69-year group, the increase in depth fell short of significance, most likely because of low power. Conclusions about previously exposed vaccinees were limited because only 5 or 6 AZD1222 recipients were SARS-CoV-2 seropositive at baseline. Because no day 14 peak-response samples were available, repertoires were characterized only after the peak T cell response. Participants were mostly white British, with more females than males. The authors suggested clonal diversity may have been underestimated. Vaccine-associated CD4 TCRs spanned the whole spike protein, with dominant responses in regions 160-218 and 743-854. Reportedly, close to half of the unique spike-specific TCRs recognized epitopes lying outside the regions that are mutated in the B.1.351 and B.1.1.7 variants. A significant rise in spike-specific TCR breadth and depth was observed after two AZD1222 doses relative to day 0 and relative to MenACWY recipients.

This specimen's time point label, per the study, means: about 28 days (+/-7) after the second vaccine dose. AZD1222 recipients whose second dose came at about 4 weeks and those whose second dose came at about 12 weeks were combined into one group, since spike-specific TCR depth and breadth did not differ between the two schedules. Vaccinee samples were obtained from the UK trials COV001 and COV002, which included a single-blind randomized controlled phase 2/3 trial of AZD1222 (ChAdOx1 nCoV-19) in healthy adults. For TCRbeta chain sequencing, PBMC samples from trial participants were taken at day 0 and at day 28 after the second dose. The CDR3 regions of human TCRbeta chains were analyzed by immunosequencing. In the source study's methods: TCRs in the repertoires were matched against a reference library of SARS-CoV-2-specific TCRs that had been generated with the MIRA antigen-specificity platform. Breadth meant the fraction of unique TCRs that were SARS-CoV-2-associated, whereas depth meant the fraction of total T cells that were SARS-CoV-2-associated. Using the MIRA data, each spike-specific TCR was mapped to the spike region that the TCR reacts to and placed in a CD4 or CD8 class. Log10-transformed breadth and depth values were compared by one-way ANOVA with Sidak's multiple comparisons tests. The table comes from immuneACCESS by way of TCRdb, which keeps in-frame sequences with V and J called. Part of the clones is missing from these tables; in studies checked, under half for an unresolved V gene and the rest for unknown reasons. V, J and clone size are taken as reported in that table, and D and trimming were inferred from the DNA itself. This sample lists under 150,000 clones; around 90% were detected once. The ten largest clones represent approximately 2% of the sample.

Worth noting for this clone: This receptor's antigen is unknown. The sample holds no much larger clone one base away, and base qualities are not on file.

Material: peripheral blood, obtained 28 days after the second AZD1222 dose. This TCR derives from an adult who received the AZD1222 COVID-19 vaccine.

CDR3 sequence: CASSPRLAGSVAGELFF. The DNA sequence is TGTGCCAGCAGCCCCCGTTTAGCGGGGTCTGTGGCCGGGGAGCTGTTTTTT. This receptor chain uses TRBV7-2 and TRBJ2-2; 8 bases in the junction line up with TRBD2. From the cysteine up to the phenylalanine, the CDR3 has a length of 17 residues. The entry retains the CDR3 DNA only, 51 bases that are in frame from base 1. The junction shows trimming of 5 bases on V and 6 bases on J, and the gene matches do not reach 14 bases of it. Via the germline V gene, CDR1 is SGHTA and CDR2 FQGNSA.